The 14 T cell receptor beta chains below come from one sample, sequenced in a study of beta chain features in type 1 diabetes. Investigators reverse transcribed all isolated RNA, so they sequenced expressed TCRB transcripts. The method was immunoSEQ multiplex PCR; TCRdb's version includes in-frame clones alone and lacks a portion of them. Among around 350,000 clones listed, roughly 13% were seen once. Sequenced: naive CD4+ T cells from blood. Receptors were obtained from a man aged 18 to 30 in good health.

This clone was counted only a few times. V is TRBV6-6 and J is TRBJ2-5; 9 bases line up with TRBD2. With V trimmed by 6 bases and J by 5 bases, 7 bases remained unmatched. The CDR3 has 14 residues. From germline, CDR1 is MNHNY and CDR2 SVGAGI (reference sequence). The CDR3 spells CASSGGSGGETQYF. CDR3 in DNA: TGTGCCAGCAGCGGAGGGAGCGGGGGGGAGACCCAGTACTTC.

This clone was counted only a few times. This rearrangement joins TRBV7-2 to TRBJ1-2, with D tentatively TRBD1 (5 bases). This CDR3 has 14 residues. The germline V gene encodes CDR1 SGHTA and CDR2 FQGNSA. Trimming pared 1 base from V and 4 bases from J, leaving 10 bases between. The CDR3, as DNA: TGTGCCAGCAGCTTAGGGCCAGGGATCTATGGCTACACCTTC. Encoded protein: CASSLGPGIYGYTF.

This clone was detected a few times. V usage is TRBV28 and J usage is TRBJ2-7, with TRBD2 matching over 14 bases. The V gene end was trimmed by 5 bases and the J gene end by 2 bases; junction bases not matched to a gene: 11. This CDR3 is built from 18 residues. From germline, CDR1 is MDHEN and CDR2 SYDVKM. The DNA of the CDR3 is TGTGCCAGCAGTCTTCCCGGGACTAGCGGGAGTTCCCCCTACGAGCAGTACTTC. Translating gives CASSLPGTSGSSPYEQYF.

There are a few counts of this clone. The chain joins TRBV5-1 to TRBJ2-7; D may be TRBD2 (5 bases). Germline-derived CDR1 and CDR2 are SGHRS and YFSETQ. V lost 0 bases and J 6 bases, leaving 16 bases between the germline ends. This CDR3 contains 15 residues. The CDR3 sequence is CASSLAKRSRGEQYF. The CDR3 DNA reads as TGCGCCAGCAGCTTGGCCAAGCGCTCCCGGGGCGAGCAGTACTTC.

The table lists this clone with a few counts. CDR3 sequence (DNA): TGTGCCAGCAGCCAACCACAGGTACCAAACTATGGCTACACCTTC. Protein product: CASSQPQVPNYGYTF. The chain uses TRBV5-4 and TRBJ1-2; TRBD1 might be the D (5 bases). CDR3 length: 15 amino acids. Trimming removed 4 bases from V and 2 bases from J, with 15 bases in between. Germline CDR1 reads SGHNT; CDR2 reads YYREEE (reference sequence). The entire variable domain, with the rest obtained from reference TRBV5-4 and TRBJ1-2, is as follows: ETGVTQSPTHLIKTRGQQVTLRCSSQSGHNTVSWYQQALGQGPQFIFQYYREEENGRGNFPPRFSGLQFPNYSSELNVNALELDDSALYLCASSQPQVPNYGYTFGSGTRLTVV.

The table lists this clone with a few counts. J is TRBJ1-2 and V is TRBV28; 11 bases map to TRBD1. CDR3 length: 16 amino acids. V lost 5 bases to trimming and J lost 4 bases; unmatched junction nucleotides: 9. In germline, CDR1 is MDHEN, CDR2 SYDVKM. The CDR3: CASSPRGQGAGYGYTF. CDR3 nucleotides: TGTGCCAGCAGTCCGAGAGGACAGGGGGCGGGCTATGGCTACACCTTC.

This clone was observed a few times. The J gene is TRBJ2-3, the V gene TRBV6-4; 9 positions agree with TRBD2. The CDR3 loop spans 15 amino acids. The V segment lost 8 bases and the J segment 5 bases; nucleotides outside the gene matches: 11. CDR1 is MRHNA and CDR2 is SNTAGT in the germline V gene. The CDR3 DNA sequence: TGTGCCAGCTCAAGCGCGGGGGGGCAGGGAGATACGCAGTATTTT. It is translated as CASSSAGGQGDTQYF.

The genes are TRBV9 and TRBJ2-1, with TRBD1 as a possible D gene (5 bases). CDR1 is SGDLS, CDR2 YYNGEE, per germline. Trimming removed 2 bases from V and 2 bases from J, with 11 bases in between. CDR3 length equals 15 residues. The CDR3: CASSVSTGAYNEQFF. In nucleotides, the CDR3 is TGTGCCAGCAGCGTCTCCACAGGTGCCTACAATGAGCAGTTCTTC.

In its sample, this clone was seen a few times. CDR3 sequence: CASSPDRPNSYEQYF. CDR3 in DNA: TGTGCCAGCAGCCCTGACAGACCTAACTCCTACGAGCAGTACTTC. V is TRBV28 and J is TRBJ2-7, with a weak D call TRBD1 (5 bases). From germline, CDR1 is MDHEN and CDR2 SYDVKM. This CDR3 is 15 amino acids long. V lost 6 bases, J lost 0 bases, and 15 bases lay in between.

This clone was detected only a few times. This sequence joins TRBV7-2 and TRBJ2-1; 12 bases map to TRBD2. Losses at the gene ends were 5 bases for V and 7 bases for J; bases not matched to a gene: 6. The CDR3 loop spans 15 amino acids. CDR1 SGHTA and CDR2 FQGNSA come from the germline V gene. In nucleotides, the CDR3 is TGTGCCAGCAGCCGAGGACTAGCGGGACTGAATGAGCAGTTCTTC. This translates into CASSRGLAGLNEQFF.

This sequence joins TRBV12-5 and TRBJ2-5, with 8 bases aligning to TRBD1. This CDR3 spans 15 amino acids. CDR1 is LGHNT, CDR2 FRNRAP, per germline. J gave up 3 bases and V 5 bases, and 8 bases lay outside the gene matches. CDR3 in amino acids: CASGRTGGREETQYF. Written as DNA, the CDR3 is TGTGCTAGTGGTCGTACAGGGGGGAGAGAAGAGACCCAGTACTTC.

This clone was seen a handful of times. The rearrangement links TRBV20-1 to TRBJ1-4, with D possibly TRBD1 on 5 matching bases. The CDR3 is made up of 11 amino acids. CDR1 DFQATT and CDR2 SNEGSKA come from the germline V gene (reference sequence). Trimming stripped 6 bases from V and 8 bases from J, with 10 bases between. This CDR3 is CSARTFEKLFF. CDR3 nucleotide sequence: TGCAGTGCCCGGACATTCGAAAAACTGTTTTTT.

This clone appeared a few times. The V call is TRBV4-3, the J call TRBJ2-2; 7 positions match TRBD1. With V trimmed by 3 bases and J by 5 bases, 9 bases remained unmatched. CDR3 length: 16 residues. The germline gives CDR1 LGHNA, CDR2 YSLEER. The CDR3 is CASSHLRGLGTGELFF. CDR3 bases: TGCGCCAGCAGCCATTTGAGGGGGCTTGGTACCGGGGAGCTGTTTTTT.

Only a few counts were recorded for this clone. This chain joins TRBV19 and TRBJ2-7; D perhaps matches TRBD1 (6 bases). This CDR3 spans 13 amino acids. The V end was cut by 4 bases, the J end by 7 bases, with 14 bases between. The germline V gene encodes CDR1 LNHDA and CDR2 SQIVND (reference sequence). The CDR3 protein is CASSTDRSGEQYF. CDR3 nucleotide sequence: TGTGCCAGTAGTACTGACAGGTCGGGGGAGCAGTACTTC.